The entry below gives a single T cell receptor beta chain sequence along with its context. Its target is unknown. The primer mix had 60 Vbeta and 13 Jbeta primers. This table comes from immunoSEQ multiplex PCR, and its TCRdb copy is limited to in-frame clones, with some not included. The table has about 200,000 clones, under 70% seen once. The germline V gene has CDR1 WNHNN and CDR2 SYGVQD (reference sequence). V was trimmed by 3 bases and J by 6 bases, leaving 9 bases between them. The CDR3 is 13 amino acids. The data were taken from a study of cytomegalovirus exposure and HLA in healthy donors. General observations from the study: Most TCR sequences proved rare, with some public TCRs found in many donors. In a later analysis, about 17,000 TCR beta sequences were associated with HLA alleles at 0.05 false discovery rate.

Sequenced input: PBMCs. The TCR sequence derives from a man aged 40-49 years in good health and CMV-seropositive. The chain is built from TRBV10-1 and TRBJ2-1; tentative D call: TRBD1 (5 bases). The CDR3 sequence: CASSDQGTNEQFF. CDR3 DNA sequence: TGCGCCAGCAGTGACCAGGGTACCAATGAGCAGTTCTTC.